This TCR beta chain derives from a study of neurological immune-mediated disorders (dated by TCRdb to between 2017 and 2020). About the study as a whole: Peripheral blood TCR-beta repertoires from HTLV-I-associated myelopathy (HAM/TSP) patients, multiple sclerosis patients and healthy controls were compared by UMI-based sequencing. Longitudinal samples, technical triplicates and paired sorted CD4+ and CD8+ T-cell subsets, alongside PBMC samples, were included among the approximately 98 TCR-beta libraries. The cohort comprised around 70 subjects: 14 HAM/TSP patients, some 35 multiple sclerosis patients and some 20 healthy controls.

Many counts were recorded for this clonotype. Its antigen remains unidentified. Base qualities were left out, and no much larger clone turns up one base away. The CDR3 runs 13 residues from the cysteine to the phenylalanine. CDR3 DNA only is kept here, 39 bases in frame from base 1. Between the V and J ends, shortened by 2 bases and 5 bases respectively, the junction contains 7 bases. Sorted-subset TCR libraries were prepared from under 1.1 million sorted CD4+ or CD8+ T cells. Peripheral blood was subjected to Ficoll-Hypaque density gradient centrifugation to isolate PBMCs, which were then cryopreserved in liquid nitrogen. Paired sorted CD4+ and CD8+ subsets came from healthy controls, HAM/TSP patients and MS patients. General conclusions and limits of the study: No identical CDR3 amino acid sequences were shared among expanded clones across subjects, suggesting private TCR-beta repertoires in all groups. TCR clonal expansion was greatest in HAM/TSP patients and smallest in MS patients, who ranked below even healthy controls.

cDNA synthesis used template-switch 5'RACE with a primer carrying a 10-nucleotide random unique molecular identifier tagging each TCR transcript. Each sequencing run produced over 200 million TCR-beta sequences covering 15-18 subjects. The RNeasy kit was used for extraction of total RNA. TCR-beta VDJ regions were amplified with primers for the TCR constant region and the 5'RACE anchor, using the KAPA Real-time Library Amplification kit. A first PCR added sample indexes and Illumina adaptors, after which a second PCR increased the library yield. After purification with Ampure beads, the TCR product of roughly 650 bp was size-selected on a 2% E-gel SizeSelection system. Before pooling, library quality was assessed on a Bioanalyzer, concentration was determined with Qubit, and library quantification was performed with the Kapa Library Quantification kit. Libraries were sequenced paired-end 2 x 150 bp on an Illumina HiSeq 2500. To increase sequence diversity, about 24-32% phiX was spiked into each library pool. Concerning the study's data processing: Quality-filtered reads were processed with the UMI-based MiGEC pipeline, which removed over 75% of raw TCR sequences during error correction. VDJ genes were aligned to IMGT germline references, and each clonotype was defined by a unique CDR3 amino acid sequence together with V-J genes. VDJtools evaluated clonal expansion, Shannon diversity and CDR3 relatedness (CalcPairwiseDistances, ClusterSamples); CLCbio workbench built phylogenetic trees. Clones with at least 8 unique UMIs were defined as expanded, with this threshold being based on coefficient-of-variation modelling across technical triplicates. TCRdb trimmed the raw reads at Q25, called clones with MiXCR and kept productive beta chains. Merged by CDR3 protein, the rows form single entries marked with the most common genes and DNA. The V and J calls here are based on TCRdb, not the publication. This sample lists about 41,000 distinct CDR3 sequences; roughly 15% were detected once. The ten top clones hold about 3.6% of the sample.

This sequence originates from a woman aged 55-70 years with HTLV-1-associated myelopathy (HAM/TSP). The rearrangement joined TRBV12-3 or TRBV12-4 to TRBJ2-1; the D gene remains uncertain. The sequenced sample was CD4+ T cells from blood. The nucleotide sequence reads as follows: TGTGCCAGCAGTTTATTGTTCAACAATGAGCAGTTCTTC. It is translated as CASSLLFNNEQFF.